The sequence of this T cell receptor (beta chain) was determined in a study of OX40 agonist ivuxolimab in advanced cancers. Points from the study as a whole: Those patients achieving a partial response at 0.1-3.0 mg/kg showed among the lowest clonal expansion.

Details on this clone: The target antigen is unknown.

The data were produced by immunoSEQ multiplex PCR, yet TCRdb's version contains in-frame clones alone and is incomplete. The repertoire holds just under 60,000 clones, with over 80% as singletons. Trimming pared 0 bases from V and 4 bases from J, leaving 12 bases between. The CDR3 is made up of 14 amino acids. Germline values: CDR1 SQVTM, CDR2 ANQGSEA. Source: CD4+ or CD8+ T cells sorted from blood, taken in a trial of the OX40 agonist ivuxolimab. The J gene is TRBJ1-2, the V gene TRBV29-1, with a tentative D call TRBD1 (5 bases). The source is an adult with an advanced solid tumor such as melanoma, head and neck, liver or kidney cancer. CDR3: CSVEEGGAGYGYTF. CDR3 coding DNA: TGCAGCGTTGAAGAAGGAGGGGCTGGCTATGGCTACACCTTC.